This T cell receptor beta chain was captured by sequencing in a study of blood T cell repertoires in COVID-19. As for the study in general: Samples representing acute and convalescent COVID-19 were sourced from the United States, Italy and Spain.

The CDR3 has 15 residues. Germline V gives CDR1 SQVTM, CDR2 ANQGSEA. V was clipped by 3 bases and J by 4 bases; unmatched bases: 10. Produced via immunoSEQ multiplex PCR; TCRdb's table is partial and in-frame only. The sample consists of about 89,000 clones, roughly 80% of them appearing once. The clonotype originates from a human donor in a cohort sampled during active COVID-19. The chain has TRBV29-1 and TRBJ1-1, with 8 bases matching TRBD1. Material: peripheral blood. The CDR3, as DNA: TGCAGCGTTGATGTTCGGGACAGGCTGGGCACTGAAGCTTTCTTT. Translation: CSVDVRDRLGTEAFF.